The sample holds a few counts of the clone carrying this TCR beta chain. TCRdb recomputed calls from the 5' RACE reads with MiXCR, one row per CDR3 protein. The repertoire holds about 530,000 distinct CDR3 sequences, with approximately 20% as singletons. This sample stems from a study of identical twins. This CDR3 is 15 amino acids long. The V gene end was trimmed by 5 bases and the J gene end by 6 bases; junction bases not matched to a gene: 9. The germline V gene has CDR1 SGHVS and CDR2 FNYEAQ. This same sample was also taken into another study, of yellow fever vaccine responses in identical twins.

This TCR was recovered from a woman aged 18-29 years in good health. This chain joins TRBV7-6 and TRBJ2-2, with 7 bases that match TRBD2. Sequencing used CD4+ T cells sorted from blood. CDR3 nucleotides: TGTGCCAGCAGCCGAACTAGCGCGAGCCCCGGGGAGCTGTTTTTT. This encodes CASSRTSASPGELFF.